This section outlines one T cell receptor beta chain sequence together with its context. The PCR used 60 Vbeta and 13 Jbeta primers. TCRdb keeps only in-frame clones here, not all; method: immunoSEQ multiplex PCR. The sample records fewer than 250,000 clones, roughly 85% being singletons. The data originate from a study of cytomegalovirus exposure and HLA in healthy donors. Trimming at V came to 4 bases and at J to 0 bases, leaving 5 bases not matched to a gene. CDR3 size: 17 residues. The V gene's germline CDR1 is MDHEN and CDR2 SYDVKM. This chain connects TRBV28 to TRBJ2-1; 11 bases line up with TRBD2. The TCR was taken from a male donor in good health and CMV-seronegative. The sequenced sample consisted of PBMCs. CDR3: CASSSTSGKSSYNEQFF. The CDR3 coding sequence is TGTGCCAGCAGTTCGACTAGCGGGAAGAGCTCCTACAATGAGCAGTTCTTC. Variable domain in full (rest from reference TRBV28 and TRBJ2-1): DVKVTQSSRYLVKRTGEKVFLECVQDMDHENMFWYRQDPGLGLRLIYFSYDVKMKEKGDIPEGYSVSREKKERFSLILESASTNQTSMYLCASSSTSGKSSYNEQFFGPGTRLTVL.